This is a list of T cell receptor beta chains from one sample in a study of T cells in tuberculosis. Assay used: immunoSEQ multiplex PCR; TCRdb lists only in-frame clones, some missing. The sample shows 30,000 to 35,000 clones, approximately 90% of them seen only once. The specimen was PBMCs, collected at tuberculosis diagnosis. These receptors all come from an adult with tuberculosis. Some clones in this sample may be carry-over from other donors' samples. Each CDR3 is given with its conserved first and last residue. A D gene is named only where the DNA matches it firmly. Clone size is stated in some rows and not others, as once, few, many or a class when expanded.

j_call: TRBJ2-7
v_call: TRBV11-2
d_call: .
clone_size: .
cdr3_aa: CASSLITDSYEQYF

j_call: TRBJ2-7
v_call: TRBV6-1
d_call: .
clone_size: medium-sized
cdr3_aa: CASSEDNSYEQYF

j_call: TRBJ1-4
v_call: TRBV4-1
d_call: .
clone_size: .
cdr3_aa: CASSQPRQQTNEKLFF

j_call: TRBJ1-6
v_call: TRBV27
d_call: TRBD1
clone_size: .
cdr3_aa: CASTRQGVPQNYSPLHF

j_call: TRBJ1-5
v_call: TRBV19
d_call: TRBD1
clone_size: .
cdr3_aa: CASSDRGISQPQHF

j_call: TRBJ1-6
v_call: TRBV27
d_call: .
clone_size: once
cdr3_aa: CASSLFGRVGSPLHF

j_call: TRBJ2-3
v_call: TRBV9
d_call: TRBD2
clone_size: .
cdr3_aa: CASSRGVLKITDTQYF

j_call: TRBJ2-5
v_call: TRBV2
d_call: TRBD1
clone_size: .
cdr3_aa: CASTLGQGGLETQYF

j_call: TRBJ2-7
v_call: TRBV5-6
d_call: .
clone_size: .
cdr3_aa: CASSFVSRSYEQYF

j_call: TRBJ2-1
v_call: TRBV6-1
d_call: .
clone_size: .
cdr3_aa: CASQPVASSYNEQFF

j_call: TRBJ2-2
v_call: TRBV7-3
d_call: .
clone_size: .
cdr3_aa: CASSLLGNLGTGELFF

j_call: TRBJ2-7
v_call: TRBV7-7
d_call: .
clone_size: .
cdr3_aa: CASSSTQRESYEQYF

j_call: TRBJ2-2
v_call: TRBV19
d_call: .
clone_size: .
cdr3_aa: CASSIRGSGELFF

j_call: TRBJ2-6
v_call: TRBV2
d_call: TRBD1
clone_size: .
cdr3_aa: CASPERQGDPGANVLTF

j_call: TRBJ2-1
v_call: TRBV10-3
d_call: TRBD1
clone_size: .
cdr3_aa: CAISAGTGVDEQFF

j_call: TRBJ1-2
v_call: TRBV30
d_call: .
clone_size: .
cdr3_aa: CAWSDLGYGYTF

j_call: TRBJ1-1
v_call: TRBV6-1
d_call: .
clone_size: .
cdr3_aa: CASSERAGDTEAFF

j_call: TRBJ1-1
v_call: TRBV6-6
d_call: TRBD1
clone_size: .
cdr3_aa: CASSYLQGHTEAFF

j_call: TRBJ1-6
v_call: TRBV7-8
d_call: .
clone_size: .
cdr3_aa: CASSLVRFRELSSYNSPLHF

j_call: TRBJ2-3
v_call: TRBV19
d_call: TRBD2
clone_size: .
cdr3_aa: CASSPLAGGPRDTQYF

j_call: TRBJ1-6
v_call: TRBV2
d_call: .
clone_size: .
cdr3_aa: CASSEGRINSPLHF

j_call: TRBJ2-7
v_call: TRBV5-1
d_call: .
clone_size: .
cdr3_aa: CASSFDGVGSYEQYF

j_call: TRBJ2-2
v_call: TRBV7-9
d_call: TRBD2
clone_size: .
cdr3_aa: CASSSAGGKRGTGELFF

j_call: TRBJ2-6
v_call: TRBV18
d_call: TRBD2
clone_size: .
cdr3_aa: CASSRQRGLGANVLTF

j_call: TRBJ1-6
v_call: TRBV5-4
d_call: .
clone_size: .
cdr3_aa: CASSLGARNNSPLHF

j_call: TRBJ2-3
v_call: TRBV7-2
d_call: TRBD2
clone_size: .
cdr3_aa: CASSLALAGASGAQYF

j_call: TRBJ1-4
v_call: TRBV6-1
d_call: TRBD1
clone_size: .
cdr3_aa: CASSERRQGWEKLFF

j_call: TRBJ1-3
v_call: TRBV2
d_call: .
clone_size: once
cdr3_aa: CASTPLVGASGNTIYF

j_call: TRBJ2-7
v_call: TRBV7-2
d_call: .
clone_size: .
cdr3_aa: CASSFYDEQYF

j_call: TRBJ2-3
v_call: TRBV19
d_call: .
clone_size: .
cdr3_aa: CASSPGQLSTDTQYF

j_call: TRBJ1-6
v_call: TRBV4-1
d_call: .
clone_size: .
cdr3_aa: CASSQAPGGSPLHF

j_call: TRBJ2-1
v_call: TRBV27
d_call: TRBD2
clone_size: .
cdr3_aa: CASSLRPTSGAHNEQFF

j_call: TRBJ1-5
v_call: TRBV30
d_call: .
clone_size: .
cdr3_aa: CAWKEGNQPQHF

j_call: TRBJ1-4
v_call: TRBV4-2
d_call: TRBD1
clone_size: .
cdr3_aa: CASSQAATGATNEKLFF

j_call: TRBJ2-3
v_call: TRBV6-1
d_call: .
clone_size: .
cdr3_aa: CASSEPPADTQYF

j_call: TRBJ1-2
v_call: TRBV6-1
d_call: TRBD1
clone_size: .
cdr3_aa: CASSDGTGGFRGYTF

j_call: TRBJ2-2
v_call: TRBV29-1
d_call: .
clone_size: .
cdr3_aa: CSVEDRRGTNTGELFF

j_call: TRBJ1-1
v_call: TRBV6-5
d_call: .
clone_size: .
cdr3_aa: CASSYRGSRVGTKAFF

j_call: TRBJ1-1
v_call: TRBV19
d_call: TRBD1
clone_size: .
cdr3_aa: CASSADRVTAFF

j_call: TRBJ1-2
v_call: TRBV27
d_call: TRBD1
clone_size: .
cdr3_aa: CASSPGQGLGGGYTF

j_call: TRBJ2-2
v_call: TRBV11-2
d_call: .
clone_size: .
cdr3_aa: CASQSRDTPGELFF

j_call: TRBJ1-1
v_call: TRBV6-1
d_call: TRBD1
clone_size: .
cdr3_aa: CASSEGTGPEAFF

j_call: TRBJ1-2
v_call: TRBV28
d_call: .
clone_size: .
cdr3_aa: CASSGPGNRYTF

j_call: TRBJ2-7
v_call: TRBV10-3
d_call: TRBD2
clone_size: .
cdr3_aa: CAISDYLAGGLPGDF

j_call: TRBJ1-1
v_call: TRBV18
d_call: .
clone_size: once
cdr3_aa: CASSPVGQLTEAFF

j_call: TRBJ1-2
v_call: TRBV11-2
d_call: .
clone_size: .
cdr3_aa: CASSPIRGNPSGYTF

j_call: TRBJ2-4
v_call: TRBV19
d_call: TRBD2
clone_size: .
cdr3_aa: CASSIEGTRLGKNIQYF

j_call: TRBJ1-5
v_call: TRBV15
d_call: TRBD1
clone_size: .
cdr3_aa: CATSRVSWDRADQPQHF